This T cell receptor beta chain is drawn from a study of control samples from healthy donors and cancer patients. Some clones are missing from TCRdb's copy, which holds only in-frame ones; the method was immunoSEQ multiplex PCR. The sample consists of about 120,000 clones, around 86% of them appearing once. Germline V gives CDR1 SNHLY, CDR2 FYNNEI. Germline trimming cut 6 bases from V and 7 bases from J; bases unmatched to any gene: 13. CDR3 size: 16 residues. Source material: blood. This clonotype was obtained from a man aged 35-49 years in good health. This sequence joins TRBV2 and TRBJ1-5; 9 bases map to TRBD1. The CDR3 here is CASRDRTGARLQPQHF. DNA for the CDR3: TGTGCCAGCAGAGACCGGACAGGGGCGCGACTGCAGCCCCAGCATTTT.